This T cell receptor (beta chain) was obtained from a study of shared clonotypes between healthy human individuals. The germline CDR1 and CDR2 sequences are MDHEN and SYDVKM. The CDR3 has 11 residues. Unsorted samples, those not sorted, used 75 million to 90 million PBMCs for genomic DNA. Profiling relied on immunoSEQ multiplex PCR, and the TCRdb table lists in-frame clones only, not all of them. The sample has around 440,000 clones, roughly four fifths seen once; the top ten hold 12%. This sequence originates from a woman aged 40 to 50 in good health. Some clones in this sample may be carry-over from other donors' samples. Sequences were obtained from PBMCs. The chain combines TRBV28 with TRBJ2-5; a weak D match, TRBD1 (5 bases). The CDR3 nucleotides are TGTGCTACCAGGGTCCAAGAGACCCAGTACTTC. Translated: CATRVQETQYF.